The 23 T cell receptor delta chains in this list originate from one sample, sequenced in a study of in vitro expanded adult blood gammadelta T cells. TCRdb applied CATT to the 5' RACE reads for clone calling. This table has around 400 delta-chain clones, 25% to 30% appearing once. Live CD3+ TCRgammadelta+ Vgamma9+ Vdelta2+ T cells were FACS-sorted after expansion. PBMC were pulsed for one day with approximately 10 nM HMBPP, then washed three times. IL-2 was replenished every 3 to 4 days during an approximately 14-day expansion. These receptors are not linked to any known antigen. This material consisted of gamma-delta T cells from peripheral blood expanded in culture, taken from an in vitro culture stimulated with HMBPP. The receptors were gathered from an adult in good health.

This clone was picked up a small number of times. A read error likely explains this, since a far larger clone differs by one base. The same CDR3 also results from other DNA sequences found in this sample. The CDR3 nucleotides read TGTGCCTGTGACACCCTTGGTTGGGGGCAACTTAATAAACTCATCTTT. This gives the protein CACDTLGWGQLNKLIF. The rearrangement links TRDV2 to TRDJ1, with D tentatively TRDD3 (6 bases). Germline assignment: CDR1 GEAIGNYY and CDR2 EKD. The CDR3 consists of 16 residues. V was cut by 0 bases and J by 6 bases, with 19 bases left in between.

By sample share, this clone is medium-sized. This chain uses TRDV2 with TRDJ1, with 8 bases aligning to TRDD3. Trimming removed 2 bases from V and 0 bases from J; junction bases left unmatched: 19. This CDR3 has 20 residues. Germline loops: CDR1 GEAIGNYY, CDR2 EKD. CDR3 bases: TGTGCCTGTGACATGATTCTTACTGGGGGTTCGACGGCCTACACCGATAAACTCATCTTT. Its protein product is CACDMILTGGSTAYTDKLIF.

On this clone: A far larger clone is one base from this, pointing to a likely read error. This same CDR3 is encoded by further DNA sequences in the sample. The chain couples TRDV2 to TRDJ1, with TRDD3 matching over 11 bases. The junction had 7 bases not matched to a gene; V was cut back by 0 bases and J by 5 bases. Germline V gene data show CDR1 as GEAIGNYY and CDR2 as EKD. The CDR3 is made up of 16 amino acids. The CDR3 DNA reads as TGTGCCTGTGACACCTTGGGGGATACGCGCACAGATAAACTCATCTTT. Translating gives CACDTLGDTRTDKLIF.

The table lists this clone with a few counts. This chain joins TRDV2 and TRDJ1; 12 bases line up with TRDD3. After removal of 2 bases from V and 2 bases from J, the junction contained 11 bases not matched to a gene. This CDR3 is built from 18 residues. The germline gives CDR1 GEAIGNYY, CDR2 EKD. The CDR3 bases are TGTGCCTGTGACAACGTACTGGGGGATACTATTAATACCGATAAACTCATCTTT. Translation: CACDNVLGDTINTDKLIF.

This clone was detected a few times. The TCRdb protein, from a much larger clone, departs from this DNA's translation at residue 7, likely by read error; the protein shown derives from the DNA. V usage is TRDV2 and J usage is TRDJ1; 7 positions agree with TRDD3. The germline V gene has CDR1 GEAIGNYY and CDR2 EKD. V gave up 0 bases and J gave up 6 bases; unmatched junction bases: 12. This CDR3 region has 16 residues. The CDR3 is CACDTLSWGQLNKLIF. The DNA of the CDR3 is TGTGCCTGTGACACCCTTAGCTGGGGGCAACTTAATAAACTCATCTTT.

By frequency in the sample, this clone is large (0.1 to 1%). A much larger clone differs from this one at a single base, so this may be a read error. This specimen includes other DNA sequences encoding the same CDR3. This chain joins TRDV2 and TRDJ1; TRDD3 aligns across 7 bases. This CDR3 region has 16 residues. Germline CDR1 is GEAIGNYY and CDR2 is EKD. V lost 0 bases to trimming and J lost 6 bases; unmatched junction nucleotides: 12. The CDR3 sequence: CACDTLGWGQLNKLIF. The CDR3 nucleotides are TGTGCCTGTGACACCCTTGGCTGGGGGCAACTCAATAAACTCATCTTT.

Of note for this clone: The junction departs from the called germline gene at one end, perhaps through a read error. Distinct nucleotide sequences in the sample also encode this CDR3. The rearrangement joins TRDV2 to TRDJ1; 12 bases are a match to TRDD3. The CDR3 covers 22 residues. The V gene's germline CDR1 is GEAIGNYY and CDR2 EKD. The CDR3 loop is CACDTLDNSYWGIPLYTDKLIF. In nucleotides, the CDR3 is TGTGCCTGTGACACCTTGGATAATTCGTACTGGGGGATACCCCTGTACACTGATAAACTCATCTTT.

Notes on this clone: A read error is likely here: a far larger clone is one base away. The chain employs TRDV2 and TRDJ3; 8 nucleotides align to TRDD3. The CDR3 has 23 amino acids. Germline assignment: CDR1 GEAIGNYY and CDR2 EKD. CDR3 residues: CACGTLDTGGPLPPSWDTRQMFF. CDR3 bases: TGTGCCTGTGGCACCCTCGATACTGGGGGTCCCCTACCCCCCTCCTGGGACACCCGACAGATGTTTTTC.

By sample share, this clone is medium-sized. The sample holds other DNA sequences that translate to the same CDR3. The chain recombines TRDV2 with TRDJ1; 11 bases agree with TRDD3. CDR1 GEAIGNYY and CDR2 EKD come from the germline V gene. This CDR3 comprises 16 residues. V was clipped by 0 bases and J by 2 bases; unmatched bases: 4. CDR3 nucleotide sequence: TGTGCCTGTGACACCCTGGGGGATACAAGAACCGATAAACTCATCTTT. Translating gives CACDTLGDTRTDKLIF.

A remark on this clone: A far larger clone is only one base removed, so a read error is likely. Other DNA sequences from this sample encode an identical CDR3 as well. The rearrangement uses TRDV2 and TRDJ1; no definite D call. CDR3 length: 19 residues. Germline V gene data show CDR1 as GEAIGNYY and CDR2 as EKD. The CDR3 DNA reads TGCGCCTGTGACCGACTTAACACCGGGGCCCCAAAGAACACCGATAAACTCATCTTT. Protein product: CACDRLNTGAPKNTDKLIF.

On this clone: This likely traces to a read error, being one base from a far larger clone. The genes are TRDV2 and TRDJ1; 10 nucleotides align to TRDD3. The V gene end was trimmed by 4 bases and the J gene end by 4 bases; junction bases not matched to a gene: 8. Germline CDR1 and CDR2: GEAIGNYY and EKD. CDR3 length: 15 amino acids. The chain's CDR3 is CACDRLGDRYDKLIF. In DNA form, the CDR3 reads TGTGCCTGTGATCGCCTGGGGGATAGGTACGATAAACTCATCTTT.

Concerning this clone: The TCRdb protein, from a much larger clone, departs from this DNA's translation at residue 3, likely by read error; the protein shown derives from the DNA. J is TRDJ1 and V is TRDV2; 9 bases align to TRDD3. Germline values: CDR1 GEAIGNYY, CDR2 EKD. The CDR3 loop spans 18 amino acids. The DNA of the CDR3 is TGTGCCCGTGACACGCTTTTGGGGATACGTAAGACGCACGATAAACTCATCTTT. The encoded protein is CARDTLLGIRKTHDKLIF.

Note on this clone: The TCRdb record carries a much larger clone's protein, which differs from this DNA's translation at residue 9; a read error is the likely cause, and the protein listed here is the DNA translation. The chain joins TRDV2 to TRDJ1, with D maybe TRDD1 (6 bases). CDR1 and CDR2 from the germline V gene are GEAIGNYY and EKD. Trimming took off 0 bases at V and 0 bases at J, with 19 bases between the two ends. CDR3 length equals 18 residues. The CDR3 region is CACDTVLGSNSYTDKLIF. Written as DNA, the CDR3 is TGTGCCTGTGACACCGTTTTGGGGTCTAATAGTTACACCGATAAACTCATCTTT.

On this clone: This sequence may be a read error, since a much larger clone differs from it by one base. At the DNA level, this CDR3 is encoded by other sequences in the same sample as well. J is TRDJ1 and V is TRDV2; TRDD3 agrees at 8 bases. The length of the CDR3 is 14 residues. V trimming: 2 bases; J trimming: 8 bases; junction bases outside the gene matches: 9. Per germline, CDR1 GEAIGNYY and CDR2 EKD. As DNA, the CDR3 is TGTGCCTGTGACAGGTTGGGGGATTCTCACAAACTCATCTTT. This sequence encodes CACDRLGDSHKLIF.

Concerning this clone itself: A far larger clone is one base from this, pointing to a likely read error. Other DNA sequences in this sample translate to the same CDR3. The chain employs TRDV2 and TRDJ1, with 8 bases aligning to TRDD3. The ends lost 7 bases at V and 0 bases at J; junction bases unmatched: 18. This CDR3 is 18 amino acids long. Germline V CDR1 and CDR2: GEAIGNYY, EKD. The CDR3 DNA reads as TGTGCCTGCGACTCCGTAAGGGGGATAGGAAAGTACACCGATAAACTCATCTTT. This translates into CACDSVRGIGKYTDKLIF.

This clone is hyperexpanded. Other DNA sequences in the same sample also yield this CDR3. The chain combines TRDV2 with TRDJ1; D gene unclear. The V gene's germline CDR1 is GEAIGNYY and CDR2 EKD. The CDR3 covers 16 residues. V was cut by 1 base and J by 0 bases, with 14 bases left in between. The CDR3 bases are TGTGCCTGTGACACTCTAAGTGAGATAAACACCGATAAACTCATCTTT. Protein: CACDTLSEINTDKLIF.

Regarding this clone: A read error may explain this, as a much larger clone is one base away. The sample has other DNA sequences that encode this CDR3 too. The chain recombines TRDV2 with TRDJ1, with 9 nucleotides matching TRDD3. Germline values: CDR1 GEAIGNYY, CDR2 EKD. The CDR3 is 16 residues long. CDR3 in DNA: TGTGCCTGTGACCGACTGGGGGACAAGGACACAGATAAACTCATCTTT. The encoded protein is CACDRLGDKDTDKLIF.

This clone was observed a handful of times. The chain is built from TRDV2 and TRDJ2, with TRDD3 identical over 13 bases. The V gene's germline CDR1 is GEAIGNYY and CDR2 EKD. There are 17 residues in the CDR3. Losses at the gene ends were 1 base for V and 3 bases for J; bases not matched to a gene: 4. CDR3 sequence reads: CACDTVTGGYVTAQLFF. In nucleotides, the CDR3 is TGTGCCTGTGACACGGTTACTGGGGGATACGTGACAGCACAACTCTTCTTT.

This clone is categorized as large (0.1 to 1%). This sequence joins TRDV2 and TRDJ2; 9 bases agree with TRDD3. The germline gives CDR1 GEAIGNYY, CDR2 EKD. Losses at the gene ends were 0 bases for V and 7 bases for J; bases not matched to a gene: 14. The CDR3 covers 18 residues. CDR3 bases: TGTGCCTGTGACACCGTACTGGGGGAAAGGGTCGGGGTAGCACAACTCTTCTTT. Its protein is CACDTVLGERVGVAQLFF.

This clone is classed as large. The chain couples TRDV2 to TRDJ1; 9 nucleotides agree with TRDD3. The trim removed 6 bases at V and 0 bases at J, leaving 7 bases unmatched. The germline V gene has CDR1 GEAIGNYY and CDR2 EKD. The CDR3 sequence is 15 residues long. The CDR3 DNA reads TGTGCCTGTTTTCTACTGGGGGAAAACACCGATAAACTCATCTTT. Translation gives CACFLLGENTDKLIF.

A word on this clone: A far larger clone is only one base removed, so a read error is likely. The V and J genes are TRDV2 and TRDJ1; TRDD2 might be the D (6 bases). The ends were cut back, 0 bases at V and 0 bases at J, with 25 bases in the middle. This CDR3 region has 20 residues. Germline CDR1 reads GEAIGNYY; CDR2 reads EKD. CDR3 region: CACDTVRVLHAGSDTDKLIF. CDR3 coding DNA: TGTGCCTGTGACACCGTTCGTGTCCTACACGCCGGGTCCGACACCGATAAACTCATCTTT.

Judged by abundance, this clone is medium-sized. Other DNA sequences in this specimen translate into the identical CDR3. The J gene is TRDJ3, the V gene TRDV2; 13 nucleotides align to TRDD3. J gave up 1 base and V 3 bases, and 5 bases lay outside the gene matches. The CDR3 loop spans 19 amino acids. The germline V gene encodes CDR1 GEAIGNYY and CDR2 EKD. The chain's CDR3 is CACDLTGGYGSWDTRQMFF. The CDR3 DNA sequence: TGTGCCTGTGACCTTACTGGGGGATACGGTTCCTGGGACACCCGACAGATGTTTTTC.

In regard to this clone: One base away lies a much larger clone, so this may be a sequencing read error. At the DNA level, this CDR3 is encoded by other sequences in the same sample as well. V is TRDV2 and J is TRDJ3, with 13 positions matching TRDD3. The CDR3 spans 20 residues. Germline values: CDR1 GEAIGNYY, CDR2 EKD. The CDR3 protein is CACDTLLGDTGSWDTRQMFF. CDR3 DNA sequence: TGTGCCTGTGACACCTTACTGGGGGATACGGGCTCCTGGGACACTCGACAGATGTTTTTC.